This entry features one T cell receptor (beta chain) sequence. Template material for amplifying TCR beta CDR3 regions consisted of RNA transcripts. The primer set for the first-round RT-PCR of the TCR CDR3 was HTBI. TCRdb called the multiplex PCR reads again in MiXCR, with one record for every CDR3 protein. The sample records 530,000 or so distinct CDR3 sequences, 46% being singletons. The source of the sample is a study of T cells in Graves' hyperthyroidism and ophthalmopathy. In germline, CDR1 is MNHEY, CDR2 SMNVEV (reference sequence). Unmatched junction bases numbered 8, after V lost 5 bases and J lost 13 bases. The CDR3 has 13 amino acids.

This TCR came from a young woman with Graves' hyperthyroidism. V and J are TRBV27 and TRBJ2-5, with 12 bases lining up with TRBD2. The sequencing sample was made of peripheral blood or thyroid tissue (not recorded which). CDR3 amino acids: CASSQPGLAGLYF. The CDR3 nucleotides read TGTGCCAGCAGTCAACCGGGACTAGCGGGTCTGTACTTC.